The 14 T cell receptor beta chains given below trace back to one sample, sequenced in a study of T cells in Graves' hyperthyroidism and ophthalmopathy. RNA transcripts were the template for amplifying TCR beta CDR3 regions. The study used the HTBI primer set for a first-round RT-PCR of the TCR CDR3. Each CDR3 protein gets one entry after TCRdb re-called the multiplex PCR reads with MiXCR. The sample records more than 600,000 distinct CDR3 sequences, about 17% being singletons. The specimen sequenced was blood. These receptors were obtained from a young man with Graves' hyperthyroidism.

This clonotype was observed a few times. The chain links TRBV2 to TRBJ1-3, with D hard to call. The length of the CDR3 is 13 residues. The germline V and J ends were trimmed by 6 bases and 4 bases, with 10 bases remaining between them. Looked up from germline, CDR1 is SNHLY and CDR2 is FYNNEI. The CDR3 protein is CASRRVPGNTIYF. CDR3 DNA sequence: TGTGCCAGCAGGCGGGTTCCAGGAAACACCATATATTTT.

This clonotype was seen a handful of times. V is TRBV20-1 and J is TRBJ1-1; D perhaps matches TRBD1 (6 bases). CDR3 size: 14 residues. Per the germline V gene, CDR1 is DFQATT and CDR2 is SNEGSKA (reference sequence). V was shortened by 6 bases and J by 1 base, with 15 bases between the two germline ends. CDR3 sequence reads: CSASRGHSNTEAFF. For the CDR3, the DNA is TGCAGTGCATCCCGGGGACATTCGAACACTGAAGCTTTCTTT.

The V call is TRBV7-9, the J call TRBJ1-2; D call uncertain. The CDR3 length is 17 residues. The germline V and J ends were trimmed by 1 base and 3 bases, with 18 bases remaining between them. Germline assignment: CDR1 SEHNR and CDR2 FQNEAQ (reference sequence). This CDR3 is CASSLVPRTPGDYGYTF. In nucleotides, the CDR3 is TGTGCCAGCAGCTTAGTCCCCCGGACCCCAGGCGACTATGGCTACACCTTC.

There are many counts of this clonotype. The chain uses TRBV3-1 and TRBJ2-5; tentative D call: TRBD2 (5 bases). The CDR3 loop spans 15 amino acids. The germline CDR1 and CDR2 sequences are LGHDT and YNNKEL (reference sequence). The V end was cut by 3 bases, the J end by 1 base, with 12 bases between. Written as DNA, the CDR3 is TGTGCCAGCAGCCAGGTTCCTAGCCCCCAAGAGACCCAGTACTTC. Protein product: CASSQVPSPQETQYF.

This clonotype was counted a few times. The V and J genes are TRBV27 and TRBJ1-1; D uncertain. CDR1 and CDR2 (germline): MNHEY, SMNVEV (reference sequence). The ends were cut back, 7 bases at V and 1 base at J, with 13 bases in the middle. This CDR3 comprises 14 residues. The CDR3 coding sequence is TGTGCCAGCAAATACGGGAATTCGAACACTGAAGCTTTCTTT. Its translation: CASKYGNSNTEAFF.

This clonotype has at least ten counts. The J gene is TRBJ1-5, the V gene TRBV13; perhaps TRBD1 as D (5 bases). The germline V and J ends were trimmed by 3 bases and 2 bases, with 11 bases remaining between them. CDR3 length: 15 amino acids. CDR1 PRHDT and CDR2 FYEKMQ come from the germline V gene (reference sequence). This CDR3 is CASSFGASGNQPQHF. The CDR3 DNA follows: TGTGCCAGCAGCTTTGGGGCTTCGGGCAATCAGCCCCAGCATTTT.

The V and J genes are TRBV19 and TRBJ2-2; D unclear. CDR1 is LNHDA and CDR2 is SQIVND in the germline V gene (reference sequence). CDR3 length: 14 residues. Deletions cut 3 bases from V and 7 bases from J, with 12 bases between. CDR3 loop: CASSIDGTSGELFF. The CDR3 DNA is TGTGCCAGTAGTATTGACGGCACCAGCGGGGAGCTGTTTTTT.

This chain uses TRBV9 with TRBJ2-7; 7 nucleotides match TRBD2. J lost 7 bases, V lost 4 bases, and 8 bases had no gene match. CDR3 length: 13 amino acids. Germline assignment: CDR1 SGDLS and CDR2 YYNGEE. Written as DNA, the CDR3 is TGTGCCAGCAGCACATCCTTGGGGGGGGAGCAGTACTTC. It yields the protein CASSTSLGGEQYF.

This clonotype was seen a few times. V and J are TRBV7-9 and TRBJ1-1; the match to TRBD1 covers 9 bases. The J segment lost 3 bases and the V segment lost 2 bases, leaving 4 bases of the junction unmatched. CDR3 length: 15 residues. Germline CDR1 reads SEHNR; CDR2 reads FQNEAQ (reference sequence). Here the CDR3 DNA reads TGTGCCAGCAGCTTATGGGACAGGGAGGACACTGAAGCTTTCTTT. This encodes CASSLWDREDTEAFF.

This clonotype has at least ten counts. V usage is TRBV27 and J usage is TRBJ1-1; 8 bases line up with TRBD1. After removal of 5 bases from V and 4 bases from J, the junction contained 6 bases not matched to a gene. CDR1 and CDR2 from the germline V gene are MNHEY and SMNVEV (reference sequence). The CDR3 runs 14 residues. CDR3 DNA sequence: TGTGCCAGCAGTCCCGTGGACAGGGCCACTGAAGCTTTCTTT. This codes for CASSPVDRATEAFF.

This clonotype was counted ten times or more. The chain has TRBV7-2 and TRBJ2-1; a weak D match, TRBD1 (6 bases). The CDR3 contains 15 residues. Germline CDR1 SGHTA, CDR2 FQGNSA. V was cut by 7 bases and J by 0 bases, with 13 bases left in between. The CDR3 spells CASTSDRGSYNEQFF. The DNA of the CDR3 is TGTGCCAGCACCTCGGACAGAGGCTCCTACAATGAGCAGTTCTTC.

This clonotype was recorded a few times. The J gene is TRBJ1-1, the V gene TRBV28; D remains unclear. Germline V lookup: CDR1 MDHEN, CDR2 SYDVKM. The CDR3 covers 13 residues. V was pared by 6 bases and J by 4 bases, with 12 bases between. The CDR3, as DNA: TGTGCCAGCAGAAAGTTCATGAGCACTGAAGCTTTCTTT. Translation gives CASRKFMSTEAFF. Using reference TRBV28 and TRBJ1-1 for the parts outside the CDR3, the full variable domain is DVKVTQSSRYLVKRTGEKVFLECVQDMDHENMFWYRQDPGLGLRLIYFSYDVKMKEKGDIPEGYSVSREKKERFSLILESASTNQTSMYLCASRKFMSTEAFFGQGTRLTVV.

In this sample, this clonotype turned up a few times. This chain links TRBV7-3 with TRBJ2-1, with D tentatively TRBD2 (6 bases). The CDR3 is 15 residues long. The V end was cut by 5 bases, the J end by 6 bases, with 17 bases between. Germline-derived CDR1 and CDR2 are SGHTA and FQGTGA. The CDR3 DNA reads as TGTGCCAGCAGCCTTTCGGGACTGCGGGGCAATGAGCAGTTCTTC. It translates to CASSLSGLRGNEQFF.

Only a few counts were recorded for this clonotype. The rearrangement uses TRBV6-2 or TRBV6-3 and TRBJ2-7; D is ambiguous. The CDR3 runs to 16 residues. V gave up 2 bases and J gave up 0 bases, with 14 bases separating them. The germline gives CDR1 MNHEY, CDR2 SVGEGT. The CDR3 loop reads CASSYRVGKNSYEQYF. The DNA of the CDR3 is TGTGCCAGCAGTTACCGAGTAGGGAAAAACTCCTACGAGCAGTACTTC.